Presented here are 18 T cell receptor beta chains from one specimen sequenced in a study of blood T cell repertoires in COVID-19. The assay was immunoSEQ multiplex PCR, and TCRdb's table has in-frame clones only and misses some. The table has under 200,000 clones, more than 75% seen once. The sequenced material came from peripheral blood. Receptor source: a man aged 40-55 years with active or convalescent COVID-19.

The chain combines TRBV18 with TRBJ1-6; TRBD1 is a possible D gene (5 bases). The CDR3 covers 16 residues. Per the germline V gene, CDR1 is KGHSH and CDR2 is LQKENI. V gave up 4 bases and J gave up 10 bases, with 20 bases separating them. The CDR3 DNA follows: TGTGCCAGCTCACAAACGGAACAGCGAAGGGGCTCACCCCTCCACTTT. Translated, it gives CASSQTEQRRGSPLHF.

This clone was picked up a small number of times. Written as DNA, the CDR3 is TGTGCCAGCAGCCGACAGGGGTACGAGCAGTACTTC. Encoded protein: CASSRQGYEQYF. The rearrangement uses TRBV7-9 and TRBJ2-7; 8 bases map to TRBD1. V shed 5 bases, J shed 4 bases, and the junction held 1 base outside the gene matches. In germline, CDR1 is SEHNR, CDR2 FQNEAQ (reference sequence). CDR3 size: 12 residues.

This clone is a singleton in its sample. This chain links TRBV20-1 with TRBJ1-2, with 7 bases identical to TRBD1. The V gene end was trimmed by 7 bases and the J gene end by 4 bases; junction bases not matched to a gene: 3. CDR3 length: 11 residues. Germline V CDR1 and CDR2: DFQATT, SNEGSKA (reference sequence). The CDR3 DNA reads as TGCAGTGGTTGGGACAGCTATGGCTACACCTTC. This translates into CSGWDSYGYTF.

The chain is built from TRBV5-5 and TRBJ1-4, with D possibly being TRBD1 (6 bases). The germline V gene has CDR1 SGHKS and CDR2 YYEKEE (reference sequence). Trimming cost V 5 bases and J 8 bases, with 10 bases left between them. The CDR3 is 12 residues long. DNA for the CDR3: TGTGCCAGCAGTCCAGGGGCAGAAAAACTGTTTTTT. This encodes CASSPGAEKLFF. The variable domain in full, completed from reference TRBV5-5 and TRBJ1-4, reads DAGVTQSPTHLIKTRGQQVTLRCSPISGHKSVSWYQQVLGQGPQFIFQYYEKEERGRGNFPDRFSARQFPNYSSELNVNALLLGDSALYLCASSPGAEKLFFGSGTQLSVL.

This rearrangement joins TRBV3-1 (or the pseudogene TRBV3-2) to TRBJ2-1, with D possibly TRBD2 on 6 matching bases. The V end lost 0 bases, the J end lost 12 bases, and 12 bases lay between the germline ends. Germline V gives CDR1 LGHDT, CDR2 YNNKEL (reference sequence). CDR3 length: 13 amino acids. The CDR3 region is CASSQDRVGGQFF. For the CDR3, the DNA is TGTGCCAGCAGCCAAGATCGCGTGGGGGGGCAGTTCTTC.

The rearrangement uses TRBV6-2 or TRBV6-3 and TRBJ2-3; TRBD2 aligns across 10 bases. The CDR3 runs 17 residues. From germline, CDR1 is MNHEY and CDR2 SVGEGT. The trim removed 5 bases at V and 2 bases at J, leaving 10 bases unmatched. The CDR3 loop reads CASSQTSSGGVTDTQYF. CDR3 nucleotide sequence: TGTGCCAGCAGTCAAACCTCTAGCGGGGGAGTCACAGATACGCAGTATTTT.

This clone was seen a single time. The chain is built from TRBV28 and TRBJ2-7, with 8 positions matching TRBD1. Losses at the gene ends were 4 bases for V and 7 bases for J; bases not matched to a gene: 9. The CDR3 covers 14 residues. Germline V gene data show CDR1 as MDHEN and CDR2 as SYDVKM. The CDR3 here is CASSYGTGPTEQYF. CDR3 in DNA: TGTGCCAGCAGTTACGGGACAGGTCCTACTGAGCAGTACTTC. The full variable domain, its missing parts supplied by reference TRBV28 and TRBJ2-7, is DVKVTQSSRYLVKRTGEKVFLECVQDMDHENMFWYRQDPGLGLRLIYFSYDVKMKEKGDIPEGYSVSREKKERFSLILESASTNQTSMYLCASSYGTGPTEQYFGPGTRLTVT.

The DNA for the CDR3 is TGTGCCAGTAGTATCGTCCCTCCACAGGGGCCAGCCTACGAGCAGTACTTC. This sequence encodes CASSIVPPQGPAYEQYF. The chain recombines TRBV19 with TRBJ2-7; 7 bases map to TRBD1. The CDR3 extends over 17 amino acids. Germline loops: CDR1 LNHDA, CDR2 SQIVND (reference sequence). V gave up 3 bases and J gave up 2 bases; unmatched junction bases: 13.

The chain recombines TRBV7-2 with TRBJ2-1, with D uncertain. Per the germline V gene, CDR1 is SGHTA and CDR2 is FQGNSA. The ends were cut back, 11 bases at V and 8 bases at J, with 22 bases in the middle. The CDR3 is made up of 14 amino acids. The CDR3 protein is CAAGVGKVGDEQFF. In nucleotides, the CDR3 is TGTGCCGCCGGAGTCGGCAAGGTTGGCGATGAGCAGTTCTTC.

V usage is TRBV24-1 and J usage is TRBJ1-5; 9 bases match TRBD1. The J segment lost 4 bases and the V segment lost 4 bases, leaving 7 bases of the junction unmatched. Looked up from germline, CDR1 is KGHDR and CDR2 is SFDVKD. The CDR3 consists of 16 residues. The DNA of the CDR3 is TGTGCCACCAGTGAAGGGTACGGGACAGGGAATCAGCCCCAGCATTTT. It is translated as CATSEGYGTGNQPQHF.

The V gene is TRBV7-2, the J gene TRBJ2-1; 7 bases align to TRBD2. Germline V gives CDR1 SGHTA, CDR2 FQGNSA. The CDR3 length is 15 residues. V was clipped by 5 bases and J by 2 bases; unmatched bases: 6. The CDR3 DNA is TGTGCCAGCAGCCTTCTCGGGGGGACCTACAATGAGCAGTTCTTC. It specifies CASSLLGGTYNEQFF.

The genes are TRBV27 and TRBJ2-7, with TRBD2 matching 8 bases. CDR3 length equals 15 residues. Trimming cost V 0 bases and J 6 bases; bases outside gene matches: 7. The germline V gene has CDR1 MNHEY and CDR2 SMNVEV (reference sequence). CDR3 DNA sequence: TGTGCCAGCAGTTTATCTCCGGGGACTAGAACCGAGCAGTACTTC. Translating it yields CASSLSPGTRTEQYF.

In nucleotides, the CDR3 is TGTGCCAGCACCGGGACAGGGGGGAGCGAGCAGTACTTC. Translated, it gives CASTGTGGSEQYF. The chain joins TRBV27 to TRBJ2-7, with TRBD1 identical over 11 bases. The CDR3 covers 13 residues. Germline-derived CDR1 and CDR2 are MNHEY and SMNVEV (reference sequence). V lost 7 bases and J lost 6; bases outside the gene matches: 5.

The chain couples TRBV6-2 or TRBV6-3 to TRBJ2-1; 7 bases agree with TRBD1. V gave up 5 bases and J gave up 7 bases; unmatched junction bases: 5. The CDR3 has 13 residues. The V gene's germline CDR1 is MNHEY and CDR2 SVGEGT. CDR3 coding DNA: TGTGCCAGCAGTCGACAGGGCTGGAATGAGCAGTTCTTC. It specifies CASSRQGWNEQFF.

This clone turned up a few times. This chain uses TRBV11-2 with TRBJ1-1; perhaps TRBD1 as D (5 bases). This CDR3 spans 16 amino acids. The germline V and J ends were trimmed by 4 bases and 4 bases, with 19 bases remaining between them. Germline V gene sequence: CDR1 SGHAT, CDR2 FQNNGV. CDR3 loop: CASSWGSGHQSTEAFF. CDR3 DNA: TGTGCCAGCAGCTGGGGCTCAGGGCACCAGTCCACTGAAGCTTTCTTT.

Notes on this clone: In the same sample, other DNA sequences code for this CDR3. The V and J genes are TRBV20-1 and TRBJ1-5, with TRBD1 as a possible D gene (6 bases). There are 12 residues in the CDR3. Germline V gene sequence: CDR1 DFQATT, CDR2 SNEGSKA (reference sequence). Trimming pared 3 bases from V and 4 bases from J, leaving 7 bases between. CDR3 residues: CSASRGNQPQHF. CDR3 in DNA: TGCAGTGCTAGTAGGGGGAATCAGCCCCAGCATTTT.

Comment on this clone: At the DNA level, this CDR3 is encoded by other sequences in the same sample as well. V and J are TRBV5-1 and TRBJ2-1; D might be TRBD2 (6 bases). Germline assignment: CDR1 SGHRS and CDR2 YFSETQ. V lost 0 bases, J lost 0 bases, and 7 bases lay in between. The CDR3 has 15 amino acids. The CDR3, as DNA: TGCGCCAGCAGCTTGGACGGGAGCTCCTACAATGAGCAGTTCTTC. It yields the protein CASSLDGSSYNEQFF. The full variable domain, completed using reference TRBV5-1 and TRBJ2-1, is KAGVTQTPRYLIKTRGQQVTLSCSPISGHRSVSWYQQTPGQGLQFLFEYFSETQRNKGNFPGRFSGRQFSNSRSEMNVSTLELGDSALYLCASSLDGSSYNEQFFGPGTRLTVL.

CDR3 in amino acids: CASNQGGVATNEKLFF. For the CDR3, the DNA is TGTGCCAGCAACCAAGGGGGGGTGGCAACTAATGAAAAACTGTTTTTT. The chain is built from TRBV2 and TRBJ1-4; a weak D match, TRBD1 (6 bases). The CDR3 contains 16 residues. Trimming left V 7 bases short and J 0 bases short, with 15 bases between. The germline CDR1 and CDR2 sequences are SNHLY and FYNNEI. The full variable domain, completed using reference TRBV2 and TRBJ1-4, is EPEVTQTPSHQVTQMGQEVILRCVPISNHLYFYWYRQILGQKVEFLVSFYNNEISEKSEIFDDQFSVERPDGSNFTLKIRSTKLEDSAMYFCASNQGGVATNEKLFFGSGTQLSVL.